The 17 T cell receptor beta chains below come from one sample, sequenced in a study of high-grade serous ovarian cancer treatment subgroups. Sequencing was performed with immunoSEQ multiplex PCR; in TCRdb, only in-frame clones are kept and a portion is missing. The sample has some 4,200 clones, 78% seen once. Tumor tissue was taken before any definitive surgery or chemotherapy was given. Material: tumor tissue. These receptors were collected from a human donor with high-grade serous ovarian cancer.

The chain links TRBV30 to TRBJ2-7; 12 bases line up with TRBD2. Germline V gives CDR1 GTSNPN, CDR2 SVGIG (reference sequence). V lost 3 bases, J lost 0 bases, and 0 bases stayed unmatched. The CDR3 has 14 amino acids. The CDR3 coding sequence is TGTGCCTGGAGGACTAGCGGGAGCTCCTACGAGCAGTACTTC. It is translated as CAWRTSGSSYEQYF.

The chain links TRBV7-9 to TRBJ2-3, with D hard to call. The V gene lost 5 bases and the J gene lost 7 bases, with 16 bases spanning the gap. CDR3 length equals 14 residues. Germline-derived CDR1 and CDR2 are SEHNR and FQNEAQ (reference sequence). CDR3 DNA: TGTGCCAGCAGCCAGGCTACAATCATAAATACGCAGTATTTT. Protein sequence: CASSQATIINTQYF. Full variable domain (outside the CDR3, taken from reference TRBV7-9 and TRBJ2-3): DTGVSQNPRHKITKRGQNVTFRCDPISEHNRLYWYRQTLGQGPEFLTYFQNEAQLEKSRLLSDRFSAERPKGSFSTLEIQRTEQGDSAMYLCASSQATIINTQYFGPGTRLTVL.

V usage is TRBV5-4 and J usage is TRBJ1-2; 8 bases line up with TRBD1. The J segment lost 4 bases and the V segment lost 5 bases, leaving 10 bases of the junction unmatched. The CDR3 is made up of 15 amino acids. Germline values: CDR1 SGHNT, CDR2 YYREEE (reference sequence). The CDR3 DNA sequence: TGTGCCAGCAGGAAGGACAGGGCCGGAATCTATGGCTACACCTTC. Translating it yields CASRKDRAGIYGYTF.

This chain connects TRBV6-5 to TRBJ1-6; 7 nucleotides line up with TRBD1. This CDR3 region has 14 residues. Germline V gene sequence: CDR1 MNHEY, CDR2 SVGAGI. With 7 bases clipped from V and 3 bases from J, the junction kept 3 bases outside the gene matches. The CDR3 is CASTNRGYNSPLHF. CDR3 DNA sequence: TGTGCCAGCACGAACAGGGGCTATAATTCACCCCTCCACTTT.

This chain connects TRBV15 to TRBJ2-3; D unresolved. V was cut by 0 bases and J by 7 bases, with 17 bases left in between. The length of the CDR3 is 16 residues. Germline V CDR1 and CDR2: LNHNV, YYDKDF (reference sequence). Here the CDR3 reads CATSRDRAHQGNTQYF. CDR3 in DNA: TGTGCCACCAGCAGAGACCGGGCCCACCAAGGGAATACGCAGTATTTT.

The chain carries TRBV2 and TRBJ2-7, with 10 bases matching TRBD1. CDR1 and CDR2 (germline): SNHLY, FYNNEI. The J segment lost 4 bases and the V segment lost 7 bases, leaving 10 bases of the junction unmatched. This CDR3 is 15 amino acids long. Here the CDR3 reads CASKMWDRGSYEQYF. DNA of the CDR3: TGTGCCAGCAAGATGTGGGACAGGGGATCTTACGAGCAGTACTTC. The full variable domain, its missing parts supplied by reference TRBV2 and TRBJ2-7, is EPEVTQTPSHQVTQMGQEVILRCVPISNHLYFYWYRQILGQKVEFLVSFYNNEISEKSEIFDDQFSVERPDGSNFTLKIRSTKLEDSAMYFCASKMWDRGSYEQYFGPGTRLTVT.

The rearrangement uses TRBV4-1 and TRBJ2-5; 8 nucleotides align to TRBD2. Germline loops: CDR1 MGHRA, CDR2 YSYEKL. Trimming at V came to 0 bases and at J to 2 bases, leaving 2 bases not matched to a gene. This CDR3 spans 15 amino acids. CDR3 coding DNA: TGCGCCAGCAGCCAAGACGGGACTAGTCAAGAGACCCAGTACTTC. This encodes CASSQDGTSQETQYF.

The V and J genes are TRBV4-1 and TRBJ1-1; D call uncertain. This CDR3 region has 15 residues. Germline CDR1 MGHRA, CDR2 YSYEKL. Trimming removed 0 bases from V and 0 bases from J, with 8 bases in between. CDR3 DNA sequence: TGCGCCAGCAGCCAAGAGGGAGCCATGAACACTGAAGCTTTCTTT. It translates to CASSQEGAMNTEAFF.

The rearrangement links TRBV10-3 to TRBJ2-3; 8 bases map to TRBD2. This CDR3 comprises 19 residues. Germline CDR1 and CDR2: ENHRY and SYGVKD. The V and J ends lost 4 bases and 3 bases, in that order; junction bases with no gene match: 18. In nucleotides, the CDR3 is TGTGCCATCAGTGTATTCCCAATGAGCGGGGGACCCTCTACAGATACGCAGTATTTT. This sequence encodes CAISVFPMSGGPSTDTQYF.

J is TRBJ1-2 and V is TRBV20-1; a possible D gene is TRBD1 (5 bases). V was cut by 0 bases and J by 13 bases, with 12 bases left in between. This CDR3 contains 11 residues. Germline values: CDR1 DFQATT, CDR2 SNEGSKA (reference sequence). The CDR3 nucleotides are TGCAGTGCTAGAGATCCCCCAGGGAGCACCTTC. The encoded protein is CSARDPPGSTF.

The V gene is TRBV9, the J gene TRBJ2-7, with D possibly TRBD2 on 6 matching bases. V gave up 4 bases and J gave up 4 bases, with 18 bases separating them. CDR1 SGDLS and CDR2 YYNGEE come from the germline V gene. This CDR3 region has 15 residues. The CDR3 nucleotides are TGTGCCAGCAGCCCGGGGGAGTACGGGCTTTACGAGCAGTACTTC. Its protein is CASSPGEYGLYEQYF.

This chain uses TRBV29-1 with TRBJ2-1; tentative D call: TRBD2 (5 bases). The CDR3 is made up of 12 amino acids. CDR1 is SQVTM and CDR2 is ANQGSEA in the germline V gene. Deletions cut 6 bases from V and 3 bases from J, with 9 bases between. CDR3 loop: CSVPGYYNEQFF. The CDR3 DNA reads TGCAGCGTGCCGGGATACTACAATGAGCAGTTCTTC.

V gene TRBV19 combines with J gene TRBJ2-6, with TRBD1 as a possible D gene (5 bases). CDR1 and CDR2 from the germline V gene are LNHDA and SQIVND (reference sequence). The CDR3 spans 17 residues. Trimming stripped 6 bases from V and 3 bases from J, with 18 bases between. The CDR3 spells CASRVDRPGSGANVLTF. As DNA, the CDR3 is TGTGCCAGTAGGGTAGACAGACCAGGAAGTGGGGCCAACGTCCTGACTTTC.

J is TRBJ2-2 and V is TRBV7-3; the match to TRBD1 covers 9 bases. With V trimmed by 5 bases and J by 5 bases, 3 bases remained unmatched. Germline CDR1 is SGHTA and CDR2 is FQGTGA. The CDR3 length is 14 residues. The CDR3 DNA follows: TGTGCCAGCAGCCCCGACAGGGGGACCGGGGAGCTGTTTTTT. Its protein product is CASSPDRGTGELFF.

The V call is TRBV7-2, the J call TRBJ2-5; TRBD2 agrees at 7 bases. Germline V gene lookup returns CDR1 SGHTA and CDR2 FQGNSA. V dropped 0 bases and J dropped 5; count of bases not matched to a gene: 3. The CDR3 is made up of 14 amino acids. The CDR3 DNA reads as TGTGCCAGCAGCTTAGCTAGGGGAGGGGAGACCCAGTACTTC. Residues: CASSLARGGETQYF.

This chain uses TRBV4-1 with TRBJ1-3; a possible D gene is TRBD1 (6 bases). Germline V gives CDR1 MGHRA, CDR2 YSYEKL. The V gene lost 4 bases and the J gene lost 2 bases, with 21 bases spanning the gap. This CDR3 is built from 18 residues. CDR3 sequence (DNA): TGCGCCAGCAGCCCAAAAGAGGTTGAGTCAGGGGCTGGAAACACCATATATTTT. This codes for CASSPKEVESGAGNTIYF.

This clone was counted only a few times. The chain carries TRBV27 and TRBJ2-4; 9 nucleotides agree with TRBD1. Germline CDR1 and CDR2: MNHEY and SMNVEV (reference sequence). V lost 5 bases and J lost 7; bases outside the gene matches: 6. The CDR3 runs to 14 residues. For the CDR3, the DNA is TGTGCCAGCAGTCTGGGGACAGGGTTGAACATTCAGTACTTC. Its protein is CASSLGTGLNIQYF.